Below are 21 T cell receptor beta chains sequenced from a single sample in a study of graft-versus-host responses after intestinal transplantation. The method was immunoSEQ multiplex PCR; TCRdb's version includes in-frame clones alone and lacks a portion of them. This sample yields approximately 93,000 clones, of which just under 95% are seen a single time; around 0.07% belongs to the top ten. Antigens of these TCRs are unknown. This sample comprised unstimulated CD8+ T cells sorted from spleen or lymph node cells, obtained before transplant. The receptors come from a human donor who was the organ donor for an intestinal transplant.

The gene calls are TRBV28 and TRBJ1-5; tentative D call: TRBD1 (5 bases). Germline loops: CDR1 MDHEN, CDR2 SYDVKM. V lost 10 bases and J lost 3, with 16 bases in between. The CDR3 is 14 amino acids. The CDR3 loop reads CATEAGGINQPQHF. DNA of the CDR3: TGTGCCACCGAAGCGGGGGGGATCAATCAGCCCCAGCATTTT. Together with reference TRBV28 and TRBJ1-5, the CDR3 gives the full variable domain: DVKVTQSSRYLVKRTGEKVFLECVQDMDHENMFWYRQDPGLGLRLIYFSYDVKMKEKGDIPEGYSVSREKKERFSLILESASTNQTSMYLCATEAGGINQPQHFGDGTRLSIL.

V is TRBV7-6 and J is TRBJ2-7, with a possible D match to TRBD1 (5 bases). Looked up from germline, CDR1 is SGHVS and CDR2 is FNYEAQ. The ends were cut back, 2 bases at V and 5 bases at J, with 13 bases in the middle. The CDR3 covers 14 residues. The CDR3 bases are TGTGCCAGCAGCTTAAATAGGGGATTCGACGAGCAGTACTTC. This codes for CASSLNRGFDEQYF.

The CDR3: CSAESGVGNTIYF. The CDR3 DNA is TGCAGCGCAGAGTCGGGAGTTGGAAACACCATATATTTT. V is TRBV29-1 and J is TRBJ1-3, with D uncertain. The CDR3 is 13 amino acids. Germline assignment: CDR1 SQVTM and CDR2 ANQGSEA. V was cut by 7 bases and J by 3 bases, with 13 bases left in between.

This chain uses TRBV5-1 with TRBJ1-1; 7 bases match TRBD1. CDR3 size: 17 residues. In germline, CDR1 is SGHRS, CDR2 YFSETQ. Trimming took 5 bases from V and 8 from J; bases not matched to a gene: 21. CDR3 protein: CASSPSYNAGQPIEAFF. Here the CDR3 DNA reads TGCGCCAGCAGTCCTTCGTATAACGCGGGACAGCCCATCGAAGCTTTCTTT.

The chain couples TRBV9 to TRBJ2-1; D is undetermined. The CDR3 spans 11 residues. Germline V gene sequence: CDR1 SGDLS, CDR2 YYNGEE. V gave up 5 bases and J gave up 10 bases, with 10 bases separating them. The CDR3 is CASRPTTEQFF. CDR3 DNA: TGTGCCAGCAGGCCTACTACCGAGCAGTTCTTC.

The V gene is TRBV14, the J gene TRBJ1-3; no firm D call. In germline, CDR1 is SGHDN, CDR2 FVKESK. The CDR3 length is 15 residues. Deletions cut 0 bases from V and 4 bases from J, with 10 bases between. The CDR3 reads CASSQDGSAGNTIYF. Written as DNA, the CDR3 is TGTGCCAGCAGCCAAGACGGTTCTGCCGGAAACACCATATATTTT.

The chain combines TRBV27 with TRBJ1-2, with a possible D match to TRBD1 (5 bases). CDR3 length: 14 residues. V was trimmed by 4 bases and J by 2 bases, leaving 11 bases between them. Germline V gives CDR1 MNHEY, CDR2 SMNVEV (reference sequence). The CDR3 sequence is CASSSRGTNYGYTF. The CDR3 DNA follows: TGTGCCAGCAGTTCTAGGGGCACGAACTATGGCTACACCTTC.

The CDR3 sequence: CASSLPGVTYEQYF. As DNA, the CDR3 is TGTGCCAGCAGTTTACCAGGGGTGACCTACGAGCAGTACTTC. The chain combines TRBV28 with TRBJ2-7; the D gene is possibly TRBD1 (6 bases). This CDR3 contains 14 residues. V dropped 2 bases and J dropped 2 bases, with 10 bases sitting between them. CDR1 and CDR2 (germline): MDHEN, SYDVKM.

J is TRBJ2-5 and V is TRBV2; 7 bases map to TRBD2. With 4 bases clipped from V and 1 base from J, the junction kept 6 bases outside the gene matches. The CDR3 is 15 residues long. Germline V gives CDR1 SNHLY, CDR2 FYNNEI. CDR3 loop: CASSGLGLPQETQYF. The CDR3 region has the DNA TGTGCCAGCAGTGGCTTGGGACTACCCCAAGAGACCCAGTACTTC.

V and J are TRBV7-8 and TRBJ1-4; a weak D match, TRBD1 (6 bases). Germline V gives CDR1 SGHVS, CDR2 FQNEAQ. The CDR3 extends over 14 amino acids. V was clipped by 7 bases and J by 7 bases, with 16 bases between them. CDR3 coding DNA: TGTGCCAGCAACTACGGGGGGCCAGGTGAAAAACTGTTTTTT. This gives the protein CASNYGGPGEKLFF.

The genes are TRBV6-6 and TRBJ2-7; the D gene is possibly TRBD1 (6 bases). Germline V CDR1 and CDR2: MNHNY, SVGAGI (reference sequence). The CDR3 totals 15 residues. Between the trimmed V and J ends, which lost 0 bases and 2 bases, there was a span of 11 bases. The CDR3: CASSYSRQAAYEQYF. In DNA form, the CDR3 reads TGTGCCAGCAGTTACTCCCGACAGGCCGCCTACGAGCAGTACTTC.

The DNA for the CDR3 is TGTGCCAGCGGACGGGCGGGCTTAGAGACCCAGTACTTC. Amino acid sequence: CASGRAGLETQYF. The chain has TRBV28 and TRBJ2-5; perhaps TRBD2 as D (5 bases). This CDR3 region has 13 residues. Trimming took off 8 bases at V and 4 bases at J, with 14 bases between the two ends. Germline V gene data show CDR1 as MDHEN and CDR2 as SYDVKM. The full variable domain, with the rest looked up from reference TRBV28 and TRBJ2-5, is DVKVTQSSRYLVKRTGEKVFLECVQDMDHENMFWYRQDPGLGLRLIYFSYDVKMKEKGDIPEGYSVSREKKERFSLILESASTNQTSMYLCASGRAGLETQYFGPGTRLLVL.

The chain combines TRBV27 with TRBJ2-1; TRBD2 matches 7 bases. The CDR3 totals 16 residues. Germline V CDR1 and CDR2: MNHEY, SMNVEV (reference sequence). The ends lost 4 bases at V and 4 bases at J; junction bases unmatched: 10. CDR3 bases: TGTGCCAGCAGTTCGATAGCGGGTGGGGGATACAATGAGCAGTTCTTC. This sequence encodes CASSSIAGGGYNEQFF.

This sequence joins TRBV6-5 and TRBJ2-1, with TRBD1 identical over 7 bases. This CDR3 is 13 amino acids long. J was trimmed by 9 bases and V by 7 bases; bases with no gene match: 9. Per germline, CDR1 MNHEY and CDR2 SVGAGI. CDR3 coding DNA: TGTGCCAGCACCCTCAGAGGGGGCAGTGAGCAGTTCTTC. It is translated as CASTLRGGSEQFF.

This rearrangement joins TRBV28 to TRBJ2-3; TRBD2 matches 8 bases. The V gene's germline CDR1 is MDHEN and CDR2 SYDVKM. There are 15 residues in the CDR3. V lost 6 bases, J lost 1 base, and 6 bases stayed unmatched. The CDR3 protein is CASSGGLEGTDTQYF. The CDR3 nucleotides are TGTGCCAGCAGCGGGGGACTAGAAGGCACAGATACGCAGTATTTT. Together with reference TRBV28 and TRBJ2-3, the CDR3 gives the full variable domain: DVKVTQSSRYLVKRTGEKVFLECVQDMDHENMFWYRQDPGLGLRLIYFSYDVKMKEKGDIPEGYSVSREKKERFSLILESASTNQTSMYLCASSGGLEGTDTQYFGPGTRLTVL.

This clone showed up just once. V usage is TRBV9 and J usage is TRBJ2-3; a weak D match, TRBD2 (5 bases). The ends were cut back, 0 bases at V and 3 bases at J, with 14 bases in the middle. Germline V gene lookup returns CDR1 SGDLS and CDR2 YYNGEE. The CDR3 has 16 residues. The CDR3 nucleotides read TGTGCCAGCAGCGTAGAGGGAGCGTGGGAAACAGATACGCAGTATTTT. Protein: CASSVEGAWETDTQYF.

The J gene is TRBJ2-2, the V gene TRBV2; 10 bases line up with TRBD1. The ends lost 5 bases at V and 5 bases at J; junction bases unmatched: 17. This CDR3 is built from 19 residues. Germline-derived CDR1 and CDR2 are SNHLY and FYNNEI. This CDR3 reads CASSHKRIGTGVETGELFF. CDR3 sequence (DNA): TGTGCCAGCAGTCATAAAAGAATAGGGACAGGGGTGGAGACCGGGGAGCTGTTTTTT. Based on the CDR3 plus reference TRBV2 and TRBJ2-2, the full variable domain is EPEVTQTPSHQVTQMGQEVILRCVPISNHLYFYWYRQILGQKVEFLVSFYNNEISEKSEIFDDQFSVERPDGSNFTLKIRSTKLEDSAMYFCASSHKRIGTGVETGELFFGEGSRLTVL.

This chain connects TRBV29-1 to TRBJ2-5; 12 positions match TRBD2. The CDR3 has 14 amino acids. Germline lookup yields CDR1 SQVTM and CDR2 ANQGSEA. V was pared by 4 bases and J by 4 bases, with 4 bases of the junction left unmatched. The CDR3 protein is CSVVLAGGPETQYF. DNA for the CDR3: TGCAGCGTTGTGCTAGCGGGGGGGCCAGAGACCCAGTACTTC.

The V gene is TRBV9, the J gene TRBJ2-2, with 11 nucleotides matching TRBD1. V lost 2 bases to trimming and J lost 0 bases; unmatched junction nucleotides: 9. Per germline, CDR1 SGDLS and CDR2 YYNGEE. The CDR3 sequence is 19 residues long. The CDR3 loop is CASSVAGTGGRANTGELFF. The CDR3 DNA sequence: TGTGCCAGCAGCGTCGCCGGGACAGGGGGTCGCGCGAACACCGGGGAGCTGTTTTTT.

CDR3 nucleotide sequence: TGTGCCAGCAGTTACATCAGGGGTATGACAGATACGCAGTATTTT. Residues: CASSYIRGMTDTQYF. V and J are TRBV28 and TRBJ2-3, with TRBD1 as a possible D gene (6 bases). This CDR3 contains 15 residues. Germline lookup yields CDR1 MDHEN and CDR2 SYDVKM. Trimming shortened V by 4 bases and J by 3 bases, and 14 bases separated the two germline ends.

The chain carries TRBV19 and TRBJ2-7; D unclear. V lost 3 bases, J lost 2 bases, and 8 bases lay in between. The CDR3 covers 13 residues. Germline lookup yields CDR1 LNHDA and CDR2 SQIVND (reference sequence). This CDR3 is CASSMSFPYEQYF. In nucleotides, the CDR3 is TGTGCCAGTAGTATGTCTTTCCCCTACGAGCAGTACTTC. The full variable domain, with the rest looked up from reference TRBV19 and TRBJ2-7, is DGGITQSPKYLFRKEGQNVTLSCEQNLNHDAMYWYRQDPGQGLRLIYYSQIVNDFQKGDIAEGYSVSREKKESFPLTVTSAQKNPTAFYLCASSMSFPYEQYFGPGTRLTVT.